Here is one T cell receptor (beta chain) with its context. Its antigen is not known. Trimming at V came to 7 bases and at J to 8 bases, leaving 12 bases not matched to a gene. CDR1 and CDR2 (germline): MGHDK, SYGVNS. CDR3 length: 15 amino acids. This sample was included in a study of glioma-infiltrating T cells after dendritic cell vaccination. Up to about 2 ug genomic DNA was used for TCRB CDR3 amplification. Method: immunoSEQ multiplex PCR; TCRdb's copy keeps in-frame clones and lacks some. The profile covers 65,000 to 90,000 clones, with over 70% appearing a single time and under 2.5% taken by the ten largest. Broader study findings: Higher TCR clonality did not directly relate to longer survival.

The source is a human donor with glioblastoma. The source material was blood, sampled before dendritic cell vaccination. The rearrangement uses TRBV25-1 and TRBJ1-2; 11 bases match TRBD1. DNA of the CDR3: TGTGCCAGCACCCCCGCGGACAGGGGGCAGGGCGGCTACACCTTC. This gives the protein CASTPADRGQGGYTF.